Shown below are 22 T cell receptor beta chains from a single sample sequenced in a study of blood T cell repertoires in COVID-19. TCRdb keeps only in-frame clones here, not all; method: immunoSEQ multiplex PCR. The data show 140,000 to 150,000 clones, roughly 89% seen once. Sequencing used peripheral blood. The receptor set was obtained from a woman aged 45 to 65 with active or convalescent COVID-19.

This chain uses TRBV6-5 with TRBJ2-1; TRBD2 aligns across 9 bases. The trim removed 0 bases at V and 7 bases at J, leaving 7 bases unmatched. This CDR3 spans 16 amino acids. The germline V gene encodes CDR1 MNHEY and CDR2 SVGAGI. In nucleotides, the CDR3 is TGTGCCAGCAGTTACTCGATTGCGGGAGGGATAAATGAGCAGTTCTTC. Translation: CASSYSIAGGINEQFF.

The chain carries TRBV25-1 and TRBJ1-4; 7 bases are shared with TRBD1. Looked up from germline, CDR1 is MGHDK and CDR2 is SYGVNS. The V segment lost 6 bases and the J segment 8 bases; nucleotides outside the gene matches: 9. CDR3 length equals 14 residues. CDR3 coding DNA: TGTGCCAGCAGCCCCGCGACAGGGACCGAAAAACTGTTTTTT. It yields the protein CASSPATGTEKLFF.

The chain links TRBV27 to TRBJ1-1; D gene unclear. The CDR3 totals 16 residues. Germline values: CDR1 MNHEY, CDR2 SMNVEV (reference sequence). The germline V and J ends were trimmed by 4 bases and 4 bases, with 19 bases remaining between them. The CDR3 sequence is CASSSPILGRGTEAFF. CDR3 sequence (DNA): TGTGCCAGCAGTTCCCCCATATTAGGGAGAGGCACTGAAGCTTTCTTT.

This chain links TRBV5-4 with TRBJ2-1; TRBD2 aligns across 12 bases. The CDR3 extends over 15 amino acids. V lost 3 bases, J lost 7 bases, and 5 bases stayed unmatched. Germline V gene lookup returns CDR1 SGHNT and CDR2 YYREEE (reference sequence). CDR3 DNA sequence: TGTGCCAGCAGCTCAGGACTAGCGGGACGAAATGAGCAGTTCTTC. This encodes CASSSGLAGRNEQFF.

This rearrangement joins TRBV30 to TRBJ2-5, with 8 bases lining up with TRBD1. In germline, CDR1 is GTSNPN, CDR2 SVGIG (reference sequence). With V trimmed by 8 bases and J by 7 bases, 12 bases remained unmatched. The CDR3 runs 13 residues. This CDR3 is CARPPDREGTQYF. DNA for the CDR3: TGTGCCAGACCCCCGGACAGGGAAGGGACCCAGTACTTC.

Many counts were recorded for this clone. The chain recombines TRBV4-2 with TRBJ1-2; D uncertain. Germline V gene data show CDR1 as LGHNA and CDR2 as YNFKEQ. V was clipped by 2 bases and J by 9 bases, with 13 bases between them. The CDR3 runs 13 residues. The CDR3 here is CASSQPSESRYTF. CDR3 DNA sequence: TGTGCCAGCAGCCAACCTTCCGAGAGTCGCTACACCTTC.

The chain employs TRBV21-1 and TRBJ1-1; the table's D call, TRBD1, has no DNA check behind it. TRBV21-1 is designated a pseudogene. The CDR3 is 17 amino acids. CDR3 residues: CASSKGGGQGPNTEAFF. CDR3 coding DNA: TGTGCCAGCAGCAAAGGAGGGGGACAGGGACCGAACACTGAAGCTTTCTTT.

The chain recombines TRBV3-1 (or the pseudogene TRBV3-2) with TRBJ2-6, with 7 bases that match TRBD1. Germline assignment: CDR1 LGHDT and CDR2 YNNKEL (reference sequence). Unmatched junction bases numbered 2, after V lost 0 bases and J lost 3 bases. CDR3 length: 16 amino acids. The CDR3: CASSQEGGSGANVLTF. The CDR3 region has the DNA TGTGCCAGCAGCCAAGAAGGGGGCAGTGGGGCCAACGTCCTGACTTTC.

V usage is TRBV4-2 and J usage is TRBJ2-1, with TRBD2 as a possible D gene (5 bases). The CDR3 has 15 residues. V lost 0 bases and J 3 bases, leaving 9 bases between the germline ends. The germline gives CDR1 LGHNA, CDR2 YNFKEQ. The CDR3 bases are TGTGCCAGCAGCCAAGAGTCCCGGGGCTACAATGAGCAGTTCTTC. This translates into CASSQESRGYNEQFF.

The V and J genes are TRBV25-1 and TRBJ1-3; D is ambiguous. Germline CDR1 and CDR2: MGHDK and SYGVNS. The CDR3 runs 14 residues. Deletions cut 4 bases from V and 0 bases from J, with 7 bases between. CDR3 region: CASSVGGSGNTIYF. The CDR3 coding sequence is TGTGCCAGCAGTGTCGGTGGCTCTGGAAACACCATATATTTT.

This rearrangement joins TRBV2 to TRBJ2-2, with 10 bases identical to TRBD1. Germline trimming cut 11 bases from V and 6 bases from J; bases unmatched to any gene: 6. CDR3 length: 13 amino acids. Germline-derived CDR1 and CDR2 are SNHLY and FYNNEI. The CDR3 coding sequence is TGTGCCTCAAGACAGGGGGCCGCCGGGGAGCTGTTTTTT. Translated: CASRQGAAGELFF.

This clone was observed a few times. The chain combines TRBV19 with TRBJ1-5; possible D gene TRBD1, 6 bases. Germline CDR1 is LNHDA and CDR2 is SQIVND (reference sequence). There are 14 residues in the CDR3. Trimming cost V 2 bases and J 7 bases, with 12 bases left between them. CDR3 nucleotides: TGTGCCAGTAGTATATCAGGGGAAGGGCAGCCCCAGCATTTT. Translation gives CASSISGEGQPQHF.

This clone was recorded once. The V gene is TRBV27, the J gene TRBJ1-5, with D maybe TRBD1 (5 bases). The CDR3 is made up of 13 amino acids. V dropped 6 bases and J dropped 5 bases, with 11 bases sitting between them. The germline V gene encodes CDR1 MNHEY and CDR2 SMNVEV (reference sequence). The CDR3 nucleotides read TGTGCCAGCAGCCATGACAGAGATCAGCCCCAGCATTTT. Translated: CASSHDRDQPQHF.

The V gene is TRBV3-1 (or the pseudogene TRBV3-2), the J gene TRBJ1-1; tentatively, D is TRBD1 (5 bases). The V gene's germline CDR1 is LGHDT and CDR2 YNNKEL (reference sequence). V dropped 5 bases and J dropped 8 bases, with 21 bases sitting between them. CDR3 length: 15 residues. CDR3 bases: TGTGCCAGCAGCAAGTCTATCGGACGGGGGGGGGAAGCTTTCTTT. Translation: CASSKSIGRGGEAFF.

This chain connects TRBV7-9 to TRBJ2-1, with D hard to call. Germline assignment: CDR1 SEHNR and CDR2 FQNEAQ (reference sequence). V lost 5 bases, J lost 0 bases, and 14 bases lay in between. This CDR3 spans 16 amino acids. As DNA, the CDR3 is TGTGCCAGCAGCCTCCTACCCCTTGACTCCTACAATGAGCAGTTCTTC. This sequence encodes CASSLLPLDSYNEQFF.

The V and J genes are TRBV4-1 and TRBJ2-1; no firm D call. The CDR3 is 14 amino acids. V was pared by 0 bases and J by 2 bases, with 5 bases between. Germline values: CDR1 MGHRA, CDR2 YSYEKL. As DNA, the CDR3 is TGCGCCAGCAGCCAAGAGGCCCCCTACAATGAGCAGTTCTTC. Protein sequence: CASSQEAPYNEQFF.

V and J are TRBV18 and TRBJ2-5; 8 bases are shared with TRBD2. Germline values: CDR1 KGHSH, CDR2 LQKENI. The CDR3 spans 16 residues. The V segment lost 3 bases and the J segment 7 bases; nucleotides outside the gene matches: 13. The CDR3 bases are TGTGCCAGCTCACCGAGCCCGGGACTAGTAGTGTGGACCCAGTACTTC. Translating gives CASSPSPGLVVWTQYF.

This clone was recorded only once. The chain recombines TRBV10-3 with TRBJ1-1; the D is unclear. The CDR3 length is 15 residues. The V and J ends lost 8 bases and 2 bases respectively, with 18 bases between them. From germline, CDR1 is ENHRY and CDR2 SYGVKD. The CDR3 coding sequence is TGTGCCATCTCAAGCACGGGGAGGGAAAACACTGAAGCTTTCTTT. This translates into CAISSTGRENTEAFF.

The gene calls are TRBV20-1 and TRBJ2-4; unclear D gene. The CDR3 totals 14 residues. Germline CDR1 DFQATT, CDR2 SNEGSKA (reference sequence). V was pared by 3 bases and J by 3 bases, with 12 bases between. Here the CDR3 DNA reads TGCAGTGCTAGTCGAGGAGAGAGCAAAAACATTCAGTACTTC. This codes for CSASRGESKNIQYF.

The CDR3 region is CASSEMQGYTF. For the CDR3, the DNA is TGTGCCAGCAGTGAAATGCAGGGTTACACCTTC. V is TRBV25-1 and J is TRBJ1-2; D may be TRBD1 (5 bases). The V end lost 2 bases, the J end lost 11 bases, and 9 bases lay between the germline ends. This CDR3 contains 11 residues. Germline V lookup: CDR1 MGHDK, CDR2 SYGVNS.

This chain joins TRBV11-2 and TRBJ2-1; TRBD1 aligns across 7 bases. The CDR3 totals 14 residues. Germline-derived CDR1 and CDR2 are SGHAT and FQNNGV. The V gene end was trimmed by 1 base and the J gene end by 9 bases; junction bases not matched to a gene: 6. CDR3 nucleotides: TGTGCCAGCAGCTTAGCTGGCAGGGGGAGTGAGCAGTTCTTC. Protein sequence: CASSLAGRGSEQFF.

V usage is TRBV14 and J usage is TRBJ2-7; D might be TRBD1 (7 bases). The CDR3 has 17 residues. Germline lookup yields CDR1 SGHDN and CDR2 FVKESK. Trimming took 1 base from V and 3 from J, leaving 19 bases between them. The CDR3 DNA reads TGTGCCAGCAGCCAAGGGTTCTTGGCCAGGGGGGACTACGAGCAGTACTTC. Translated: CASSQGFLARGDYEQYF.